The rows below give T cell receptor beta chains drawn from one sample of a study of Graves' ophthalmopathy and Graves' hyperthyroidism. In TCRdb, the multiplex PCR reads were re-called with MiXCR into one record per CDR3 protein. Among around 1.1 million distinct CDR3 sequences listed, about 40% were seen once. Source material: peripheral blood or thyroid tissue (not recorded which). These TCRs come from an adult man with Graves' hyperthyroidism. Each CDR3 is given with its conserved first and last residue. Each record gives: J gene, D gene, V gene, clone size, CDR3 protein, CDR3 DNA. D genes are given only for firm matches. Expanded clones are given a class, and other clones once, few, many or no size at all.

TRBJ2-5 | TRBD2 | TRBV7-7 | many | CASSSGTSGRNQETQYF | TGTGCCAGCAGCTCGGGGACTAGCGGGAGGAACCAAGAGACCCAGTACTTC
TRBJ2-7 | NA | TRBV20-1 | few | CSASGDGKIYAYEQYF | TGCAGTGCTAGCGGGGACGGTAAAATCTACGCTTACGAGCAGTACTTC
TRBJ1-1 | TRBD1 | TRBV20-1 | many | CSAPGQVNTEAFF | TGCAGTGCCCCGGGACAGGTGAACACTGAAGCTTTCTTT
TRBJ2-5 | TRBD1 | TRBV29-1 | NA | CSVEDQQGVDETQYF | TGCAGCGTTGAAGATCAACAGGGGGTTGACGAGACCCAGTACTTC
TRBJ1-2 | NA | TRBV7-2 | many | CASSGAGGYGYTF | TGTGCCAGCAGCGGGGCGGGGGGCTATGGCTACACCTTC
TRBJ2-5 | TRBD2 | TRBV9 | NA | CASSAILAGHQETQYF | TGTGCCAGCAGCGCCATACTAGCGGGGCACCAAGAGACCCAGTACTTC
TRBJ2-7 | NA | TRBV19 | few | CASSMRAGFGEQYF | TGTGCCAGTAGTATGAGGGCAGGGTTTGGCGAGCAGTACTTC
TRBJ1-5 | TRBD1 | TRBV25-1 | NA | CASSPQTTGFSNQPQHF | TGTGCCAGCAGCCCTCAAACGACAGGGTTTAGCAATCAGCCCCAGCATTTT
TRBJ1-1 | NA | TRBV11-1 | NA | CASSFYICSPSKGGVHTEAFF | NA
TRBJ1-5 | NA | TRBV6-6 | NA | CASNWGSNQPQHF | TGTGCCAGCAATTGGGGGAGCAATCAGCCCCAGCATTTT
TRBJ2-7 | NA | TRBV2 | NA | CASSLWPGQGYEQYF | TGTGCCAGCAGTTTATGGCCGGGACAAGGATACGAGCAGTACTTC
TRBJ2-7 | TRBD1 | TRBV20-1 | NA | CSAEPGTGTYEQYF | TGCAGTGCTGAACCCGGGACAGGCACCTACGAGCAGTACTTC
TRBJ2-2 | TRBD2 | TRBV7-8 | many | CASSLQGLDSGELFF | TGTGCCAGCAGCTTGCAAGGACTAGATTCCGGGGAGCTGTTTTTT
TRBJ1-1 | TRBD1 | TRBV13 | NA | CASPTRDRTEAFF | TGTGCCAGCCCAACCCGGGACAGGACTGAAGCTTTCTTT
TRBJ2-5 | TRBD2 | TRBV29-1 | NA | CSVMAGGTQETQYF | TGCAGCGTTATGGCGGGAGGAACTCAAGAGACCCAGTACTTC
TRBJ2-5 | NA | TRBV20-1 | many | CSARDWTAETQYF | TGCAGTGCTAGAGATTGGACAGCGGAGACCCAGTACTTC
TRBJ1-5 | NA | TRBV10-3 | many | CAISAQGHYNQPQHF | TGTGCCATCAGTGCCCAGGGACATTATAATCAGCCCCAGCATTTT
TRBJ2-7 | NA | TRBV5-1 | NA | CASSKLASEQCF | TGCGCCAGCAGCAAACTTGCAAGCGAGCAGTGCTTC
TRBJ2-2 | NA | TRBV12-3/TRBV12-4 | NA | CASSLARQGSDGELFF | TGTGCCAGCAGTTTAGCGCGGCAGGGAAGTGACGGGGAGCTGTTTTTT
TRBJ2-7 | TRBD1 | TRBV4-1 | few | CASSQLHRGLTYEQYF | TGCGCCAGCAGCCAGCTTCACAGGGGGCTAACCTACGAGCAGTACTTC
TRBJ2-7 | TRBD1 | TRBV11-2 | NA | CASHGPDRIYEQYF | TGTGCCAGCCATGGGCCGGACAGGATCTACGAGCAGTACTTC
TRBJ2-2 | NA | TRBV7-9 | many | CASSLVGLNTGELFF | TGTGCCAGCAGCTTAGTAGGACTTAACACCGGGGAGCTGTTTTTT
TRBJ2-5 | TRBD2 | TRBV9 | NA | CASSRTGAGEETQYF | TGTGCCAGCAGTCGAACCGGGGCGGGAGAGGAGACCCAGTACTTC
TRBJ2-2 | TRBD2 | TRBV6-2/TRBV6-3 | NA | CASSPLAEYTGELFF | TGTGCCAGCAGCCCTCTAGCGGAGTACACCGGGGAGCTGTTTTTT
TRBJ1-5 | TRBD1 | TRBV7-2 | NA | CASSLRTGQGVDQPQHF | TGTGCCAGCAGCCTACGAACGGGACAGGGGGTGGATCAGCCCCAGCATTTT
TRBJ2-7 | NA | TRBV19 | NA | CAWATGQGGLREQYF | TGTGCCTGGGCGACCGGACAGGGAGGGTTGAGGGAGCAGTACTTC
TRBJ1-2 | TRBD1 | TRBV29-1 | many | CSVEDGTVYGYTF | TGCAGCGTTGAAGATGGGACAGTCTATGGCTACACCTTC
TRBJ2-7 | NA | TRBV6-1 | NA | CASSERVVSRGYEQYF | TGTGCCAGCAGTGAAAGAGTCGTGTCGAGGGGGTACGAGCAGTACTTC
TRBJ1-5 | TRBD1 | TRBV20-1 | many | CSASVAGGSNQPQHF | TGCAGTGCTAGTGTCGCAGGGGGAAGCAATCAGCCCCAGCATTTT
TRBJ2-2 | NA | TRBV2 | NA | CASSEGAGGILNTGELFF | TGTGCCAGCAGTGAAGGAGCAGGTGGGATCCTGAACACCGGGGAGCTGTTTTTT
TRBJ1-6 | TRBD1 | TRBV7-2 | NA | CASSLDCDRVHF | TGTGCCAGCAGCTTAGACTGTGACAGGGTCCACTTT
TRBJ2-7 | TRBD2 | TRBV20-1 | few | CSAEGVAGEASYEQYF | TGCAGTGCTGAAGGGGTAGCGGGAGAGGCGTCCTACGAGCAGTACTTC
TRBJ2-5 | NA | TRBV5-1 | many | CASSLIGGRKETQYF | TGCGCCAGCAGCTTGATCGGGGGGCGCAAGGAGACCCAGTACTTC
TRBJ2-7 | TRBD2 | TRBV20-1 | many | CSARERLAGLYEQYF | TGCAGTGCTAGAGAAAGACTAGCGGGACTCTACGAGCAGTACTTC
TRBJ1-3 | TRBD1 | TRBV2 | NA | CASSGIGTGFGNTIYF | TGTGCCAGCAGTGGAATCGGGACAGGGTTCGGAAACACCATATATTTT
TRBJ1-5 | NA | TRBV27 | few | CASSRPGQPQHF | TGTGCCAGCAGTCGGCCCGGTCAGCCCCAGCATTTT
TRBJ2-5 | NA | TRBV7-9 | many | CASSSSASENSWTQYF | TGTGCCAGCAGCTCCTCGGCCTCGGAAAACTCGTGGACCCAGTACTTC
TRBJ2-2 | TRBD1 | TRBV4-1 | NA | CASSQVQGAPTGELFF | TGCGCCAGCAGCCAGGTACAGGGGGCGCCCACCGGGGAGCTGTTTTTT
TRBJ2-7 | NA | TRBV24-1 | few | CATSSGADYEQYF | TGTGCCACCAGTAGCGGCGCGGATTACGAGCAGTACTTC
TRBJ1-1 | NA | TRBV6-4 | NA | CASSLPSLNTEAFF | TGTGCCAGCAGTTTACCCAGCCTGAACACTGAAGCTTTCTTT
TRBJ1-6 | NA | TRBV9 | many | CASSPRRGGEGNNSPLHF | TGTGCCAGCAGCCCCCGAAGGGGGGGGGAAGGGAATAATTCACCCCTCCACTTT
TRBJ1-1 | NA | TRBV3-1 | few | CASSQDAITGFTEAFF | TGTGCCAGCAGCCAAGATGCCATAACAGGGTTCACTGAAGCTTTCTTT
TRBJ2-7 | NA | TRBV2 | many | CASSGGAGPSDEQYF | TGTGCCAGCAGTGGGGGGGCAGGGCCCTCAGACGAGCAGTACTTC
TRBJ1-6 | TRBD1 | TRBV7-9 | NA | CASSQEQGGNSPLHF | TGTGCCAGCAGCCAAGAGCAAGGGGGCAATTCACCCCTCCACTTT
TRBJ1-2 | NA | TRBV9 | many | CASSVAGGSNYGYTF | TGTGCCAGCAGCGTAGCCGGGGGATCTAACTATGGCTACACCTTC
TRBJ2-6 | NA | TRBV7-6 | few | CASSPRADGANVLTF | TGTGCCAGCAGCCCCCGGGCGGATGGGGCCAACGTCCTGACTTTC
TRBJ2-2 | TRBD2 | TRBV7-2 | many | CASSLVGTSGRGELFF | TGTGCCAGCAGCTTAGTTGGGACTAGCGGGAGAGGGGAGCTGTTTTTT
TRBJ1-5 | TRBD1 | TRBV10-3 | many | CAITDRVNQPQHF | TGTGCCATCACCGACAGGGTTAATCAGCCCCAGCATTTT
TRBJ2-5 | NA | TRBV20-1 | few | CSARDLRGLPQETQYF | TGCAGTGCTAGAGATTTGAGGGGACTTCCTCAAGAGACCCAGTACTTC
TRBJ2-7 | NA | TRBV4-1 | NA | CASSPLAPGGGPSEQYF | TGCGCCAGCAGCCCCCTCGCCCCAGGGGGGGGGCCGAGTGAGCAGTACTTC
TRBJ2-7 | NA | TRBV11-2 | NA | CASSSAGPPSYEQYF | TGTGCCAGCAGCTCCGCGGGACCGCCATCCTACGAGCAGTACTTC